This T cell receptor (beta chain) is from a study of T cells in narcolepsy. Study conclusions and caveats: Healthy controls reportedly lacked the autoreactive clonotypes serially found in patients' blood. HCRT-specific and TRIB2-specific autoreactive clonotypes appeared among same-patient CSF and blood CD4+ clonotypes.

This clone was detected once. What it recognizes is unknown. The data were produced by immunoSEQ multiplex PCR, yet TCRdb's version contains in-frame clones alone and is incomplete. The table shows about 34,000 clones, with 78% occurring only once. Per germline, CDR1 MNHNS and CDR2 SASEGT. V was trimmed by 8 bases and J by 7 bases, leaving 17 bases between them. This CDR3 spans 13 amino acids. The V gene is TRBV6-1, the J gene TRBJ1-1; D is possibly TRBD1 (5 bases). This TCR was sampled from a human donor with narcolepsy. Sequenced material: CD45RA- memory CD4+ T cells from PBMCs. The CDR3 sequence: CASVRDLENEAFF. The CDR3 DNA sequence: TGTGCCAGCGTCAGGGACCTGGAAAATGAAGCTTTCTTT.